This is a list of T cell receptor beta chains from one sample in a study of CD8+ T cells in alopecia areata. The protocol was immunoSEQ multiplex PCR, while the TCRdb copy is restricted to in-frame clones and leaves out a portion. Seen here are under 350,000 clones, roughly 50% observed once, and the top ten hold approximately 2%. The specimen comprised CD4+ T cells sorted from blood, sampled at week 24, from a patient treated with tofacitinib. These receptors all come from a human donor with alopecia areata. The CDR3 runs from the conserved cysteine through the conserved F or W. D genes are given only for firm matches. Where a row states a size, it is once, few, many or the class of an expanded clone; other rows omit it.

D: TRBD1; size: few; length: 14; V: TRBV10-3; J: TRBJ1-1; CDR3: CAISGDRSDTEAFF; DNA: TGTGCCATCAGTGGGGACAGATCGGACACTGAAGCTTTCTTT
D: TRBD2; size: -; length: 13; V: TRBV29-1; J: TRBJ2-5; CDR3: CSVGSSGRETQYF; DNA: TGCAGCGTTGGGTCTAGCGGACGGGAGACCCAGTACTTC
D: -; size: -; length: 14; V: TRBV28; J: TRBJ2-1; CDR3: CASSFYTGSTSPFF; DNA: TGTGCCAGCAGTTTCTATACAGGGTCCACCTCTCCTTTCTTC
D: TRBD1; size: -; length: 16; V: TRBV7-6; J: TRBJ1-5; CDR3: CASSPYVGTGNQPQHF; DNA: TGTGCCAGCAGCCCCTATGTCGGGACAGGGAATCAGCCCCAGCATTTT
D: TRBD1; size: -; length: 11; V: TRBV20-1; J: TRBJ2-1; CDR3: CSASGQGEQFF; DNA: TGCAGTGCTAGCGGACAGGGTGAGCAGTTCTTC
D: -; size: -; length: 14; V: TRBV29-1; J: TRBJ1-1; CDR3: CSVALLRPNTEAFF; DNA: TGCAGCGTTGCTTTACTGAGACCGAACACTGAAGCTTTCTTT
D: -; size: once; length: 14; V: TRBV5-1; J: TRBJ2-1; CDR3: CASSLEGSYNEQFF; DNA: TGCGCCAGCAGCTTGGAGGGGTCCTACAATGAGCAGTTCTTC
D: TRBD2; size: -; length: 15; V: TRBV4-3; J: TRBJ2-7; CDR3: CASSQGLADSYEQYF; DNA: TGCGCCAGCAGCCAAGGACTAGCGGACTCCTACGAGCAGTACTTC
D: TRBD1; size: -; length: 15; V: TRBV10-3; J: TRBJ2-5; CDR3: CAISDPGQELETQYF; DNA: TGTGCCATCAGTGATCCGGGACAGGAATTAGAGACCCAGTACTTC
D: -; size: once; length: 15; V: TRBV30; J: TRBJ1-6; CDR3: CAWSVLQGGYSPLHF; DNA: TGTGCCTGGAGTGTACTTCAGGGAGGGTATTCACCCCTCCACTTT
D: -; size: -; length: 13; V: TRBV30; J: TRBJ1-6; CDR3: CAWADSWNSPLHF; DNA: TGTGCCTGGGCGGACAGTTGGAATTCACCCCTCCACTTT
D: -; size: few; length: 15; V: TRBV5-1; J: TRBJ2-2; CDR3: CASSQGGTNTGELFF; DNA: TGCGCCAGCAGCCAAGGGGGAACGAACACCGGGGAGCTGTTTTTT
D: -; size: -; length: 16; V: TRBV7-2; J: TRBJ2-3; CDR3: CASSQRGVGRTDTQYF; DNA: TGTGCCAGCAGCCAAAGGGGGGTGGGGCGCACAGATACGCAGTATTTT
D: -; size: few; length: 13; V: TRBV9; J: TRBJ2-5; CDR3: CASSVEYQETQYF; DNA: TGTGCCAGCAGCGTCGAATATCAAGAGACCCAGTACTTC
D: TRBD1; size: -; length: 16; V: TRBV5-1; J: TRBJ1-4; CDR3: CASSSGQGATNEKLFF; DNA: TGCGCCAGCAGCTCCGGACAGGGCGCAACTAATGAAAAACTGTTTTTT
D: TRBD1; size: few; length: 15; V: TRBV29-1; J: TRBJ2-6; CDR3: CSVGGQSTGANVLTF; DNA: TGCAGCGTTGGGGGACAGTCAACTGGGGCCAACGTCCTGACTTTC
D: TRBD1; size: few; length: 13; V: TRBV30; J: TRBJ1-1; CDR3: CAYTGQMNTEAFF; DNA: TGTGCCTATACGGGACAGATGAACACTGAAGCTTTCTTT
D: -; size: -; length: 15; V: TRBV4-1; J: TRBJ1-2; CDR3: CASSQPRGSNYGYTF; DNA: TGCGCCAGCAGCCAACCTCGAGGGTCTAACTATGGCTACACCTTC
D: -; size: once; length: 17; V: TRBV7-2; J: TRBJ2-7; CDR3: CASSSRVPAAGMYEQYF; DNA: TGTGCCAGCAGCTCACGTGTACCCGCAGCGGGTATGTACGAGCAGTACTTC
D: -; size: -; length: 14; V: TRBV5-1; J: TRBJ2-7; CDR3: CASSSGSQNYEQYF; DNA: TGCGCCAGCAGCTCAGGGAGCCAAAACTACGAGCAGTACTTC
D: -; size: -; length: 14; V: TRBV5-1; J: TRBJ2-1; CDR3: CASSLAGLDTEQFF; DNA: TGCGCCAGCAGCTTGGCAGGTTTGGATACTGAGCAGTTCTTC
D: -; size: -; length: 13; V: TRBV7-2; J: TRBJ2-5; CDR3: CASSLAPLETQYF; DNA: TGTGCCAGCAGCTTAGCGCCCTTAGAGACCCAGTACTTC
D: TRBD1; size: -; length: 16; V: TRBV23-1; J: TRBJ1-2; CDR3: CASSQSRQGSSYGYTF; DNA: TGCGCCAGCAGTCAATCCAGACAGGGCTCGAGCTATGGCTACACCTTC
D: -; size: -; length: 13; V: TRBV4-1; J: TRBJ2-5; CDR3: CASSRGTQETQYF; DNA: TGCGCCAGTTCCCGGGGCACCCAAGAGACCCAGTACTTC
D: -; size: few; length: 14; V: TRBV4-1; J: TRBJ2-5; CDR3: CASSQFLGRETQYF; DNA: TGCGCCAGCAGCCAATTCCTAGGGCGAGAGACCCAGTACTTC
D: -; size: -; length: 13; V: TRBV29-1; J: TRBJ1-2; CDR3: CSVESPHEYGYTF; DNA: TGCAGCGTTGAATCTCCCCACGAGTATGGCTACACCTTC
D: -; size: -; length: 13; V: TRBV7-6; J: TRBJ2-3; CDR3: CASNLALTDTQYF; DNA: TGTGCCAGCAACTTAGCCCTGACAGATACGCAGTATTTT
D: -; size: few; length: 13; V: TRBV7-8; J: TRBJ2-1; CDR3: CASSPEAASEQFF; DNA: TGTGCCAGCAGCCCCGAAGCGGCATCTGAGCAGTTCTTC
D: TRBD1; size: -; length: 15; V: TRBV6-1; J: TRBJ1-1; CDR3: CASSEPGQVNTEAFF; DNA: TGTGCCAGCAGTGAACCCGGACAGGTAAACACTGAAGCTTTCTTT
D: -; size: few; length: 12; V: TRBV7-9; J: TRBJ1-4; CDR3: CASRTDRSKLFF; DNA: TGTGCCAGCAGAACCGACAGGTCAAAACTGTTTTTT
D: -; size: -; length: 13; V: TRBV5-1; J: TRBJ1-2; CDR3: CASSRGVNYGYTF; DNA: TGCGCCAGCAGCCGGGGAGTCAACTATGGCTACACCTTC
D: -; size: few; length: 12; V: TRBV28; J: TRBJ2-2; CDR3: CASGVATGELFF; DNA: TGTGCCTCAGGGGTAGCCACCGGGGAGCTGTTTTTT
D: TRBD1; size: -; length: 15; V: TRBV7-2; J: TRBJ2-1; CDR3: CASSRSGQGDNEQFF; DNA: TGTGCCAGCAGCAGATCGGGACAGGGAGACAATGAGCAGTTCTTC
D: -; size: -; length: 16; V: TRBV18; J: TRBJ1-4; CDR3: CASSPSPSSTNEKLFF; DNA: TGTGCCAGCTCACCATCTCCATCCTCAACTAATGAAAAACTGTTTTTT
D: -; size: -; length: 13; V: TRBV18; J: TRBJ2-4; CDR3: CASSLDRGGSEYF; DNA: TGTGCCAGCTCCCTCGACAGGGGAGGGTCTGAGTACTTC
D: TRBD2; size: -; length: 13; V: TRBV2; J: TRBJ2-5; CDR3: CASAGTRYETQYF; DNA: TGTGCCAGTGCTGGGACTAGATACGAGACCCAGTACTTC